The next 21 T cell receptor beta chains were all read from a single sample in a study of cytomegalovirus exposure and HLA in healthy donors. The PCR contained 60 Vbeta and 13 Jbeta primers. Using immunoSEQ multiplex PCR, the repertoire was profiled, and TCRdb retains in-frame clones only, with some absent. The table includes about 91,000 clones, roughly two thirds detected once. Sample: PBMCs. Receptors originate from a human donor in good health.

The chain carries TRBV6-5 and TRBJ1-1; a weak D match, TRBD1 (5 bases). Trimming took off 7 bases at V and 5 bases at J, with 14 bases between the two ends. The CDR3 has 13 amino acids. Germline V gene lookup returns CDR1 MNHEY and CDR2 SVGAGI. CDR3: CASNLPGGTEAFF. Here the CDR3 DNA reads TGTGCCAGCAACCTCCCGGGGGGGACTGAAGCTTTCTTT.

The chain links TRBV5-1 to TRBJ1-1, with D possibly being TRBD1 (6 bases). CDR1 is SGHRS, CDR2 YFSETQ, per germline. The CDR3 is 15 amino acids. The V gene lost 1 base and the J gene lost 3 bases, with 13 bases spanning the gap. In DNA, the CDR3 is TGCGCCAGCAGCTTGTCTGGGGACATTTACACTGAAGCTTTCTTT. It specifies CASSLSGDIYTEAFF. The full variable domain, rest sourced from reference TRBV5-1 and TRBJ1-1, is KAGVTQTPRYLIKTRGQQVTLSCSPISGHRSVSWYQQTPGQGLQFLFEYFSETQRNKGNFPGRFSGRQFSNSRSEMNVSTLELGDSALYLCASSLSGDIYTEAFFGQGTRLTVV.

The table lists this clone with a count of one. This chain uses TRBV19 with TRBJ2-6; D perhaps matches TRBD1 (6 bases). The CDR3 has 20 amino acids. V was trimmed by 2 bases and J by 0 bases, leaving 20 bases between them. Per germline, CDR1 LNHDA and CDR2 SQIVND (reference sequence). The CDR3 loop reads CASSIYGQSPSFSGANVLTF. Written as DNA, the CDR3 is TGTGCCAGTAGTATATACGGACAGTCACCCTCCTTCTCTGGGGCCAACGTCCTGACTTTC.

The CDR3 loop is CASSLYVLTSDTGELFF. The DNA of the CDR3 is TGTGCCAGCAGCCTATATGTTCTAACTAGTGACACCGGGGAGCTGTTTTTT. The chain has TRBV7-8 and TRBJ2-2; D perhaps matches TRBD2 (5 bases). The germline V gene has CDR1 SGHVS and CDR2 FQNEAQ. This CDR3 has 17 amino acids. Trimming left V 5 bases short and J 3 bases short, with 19 bases between.

V gene TRBV2 combines with J gene TRBJ1-2; D call uncertain. Germline-derived CDR1 and CDR2 are SNHLY and FYNNEI. This CDR3 region has 15 residues. Trimming removed 3 bases at V and 4 bases at J, with 15 bases between. Written as DNA, the CDR3 is TGTGCCAGCAGTGAGGGTCCATTAAGAGGCTATGGCTACACCTTC. Encoded protein: CASSEGPLRGYGYTF.

V and J are TRBV7-2 and TRBJ2-7; the match to TRBD2 covers 7 bases. CDR1 SGHTA and CDR2 FQGNSA come from the germline V gene. J was trimmed by 5 bases and V by 1 base; bases with no gene match: 8. The CDR3 runs to 15 residues. CDR3 amino acids: CASSLVGGGWDEQYF. CDR3 DNA sequence: TGTGCCAGCAGCTTAGTTGGGGGGGGGTGGGACGAGCAGTACTTC.

The chain carries TRBV11-2 and TRBJ2-1; unclear D gene. Per germline, CDR1 SGHAT and CDR2 FQNNGV. Trimming took 7 bases from V and 0 from J, leaving 7 bases between them. This CDR3 comprises 13 residues. The CDR3 reads CASTLSSYNEQFF. For the CDR3, the DNA is TGTGCCAGCACCTTGAGCTCCTACAATGAGCAGTTCTTC.

In its sample, this clone was seen a few times. The chain carries TRBV5-1 and TRBJ1-2; 7 bases map to TRBD1. CDR1 is SGHRS and CDR2 is YFSETQ in the germline V gene. V lost 4 bases and J lost 1; bases outside the gene matches: 7. This CDR3 has 15 residues. This chain's CDR3 is CASSTATGSNYGYTF. The CDR3 coding sequence is TGCGCCAGCAGCACAGCGACAGGGAGTAACTATGGCTACACCTTC.

J is TRBJ2-5 and V is TRBV10-3, with 13 bases lining up with TRBD2. The CDR3 sequence is 15 residues long. J gave up 2 bases and V 3 bases, and 0 bases lay outside the gene matches. Germline lookup yields CDR1 ENHRY and CDR2 SYGVKD. In nucleotides, the CDR3 is TGTGCCATCAGTGAACTAGCGGGGGGGCAAGAGACCCAGTACTTC. Protein: CAISELAGGQETQYF.

The chain employs TRBV6-5 and TRBJ2-5, with 7 bases aligning to TRBD1. The closer fit of TRBJ2-7 to the DNA end suggests the J call may be wrong. In germline, CDR1 is MNHEY, CDR2 SVGAGI. This CDR3 contains 14 residues. CDR3 protein: CASSRTGESYEQYF. The DNA of the CDR3 is TGTGCCAGCAGTAGGACAGGTGAATCCTACGAGCAGTACTTC.

The CDR3: CASSPVGTGPSPLHF. The CDR3 bases are TGCGCCAGCAGCCCGGTGGGGACAGGGCCCTCACCCCTCCACTTT. The V call is TRBV5-1, the J call TRBJ1-6; 9 bases map to TRBD1. CDR1 SGHRS and CDR2 YFSETQ come from the germline V gene. The CDR3 extends over 15 amino acids. V gave up 4 bases and J gave up 10 bases; unmatched junction bases: 9. The variable domain in full, completed from reference TRBV5-1 and TRBJ1-6, reads KAGVTQTPRYLIKTRGQQVTLSCSPISGHRSVSWYQQTPGQGLQFLFEYFSETQRNKGNFPGRFSGRQFSNSRSEMNVSTLELGDSALYLCASSPVGTGPSPLHFGNGTRLTVT.

The chain uses TRBV29-1 and TRBJ2-7, with 7 bases identical to TRBD1. The CDR3 is made up of 13 amino acids. J gave up 2 bases and V 6 bases, and 7 bases lay outside the gene matches. Germline CDR1 SQVTM, CDR2 ANQGSEA. CDR3 in amino acids: CSVAYRGAYEQYF. In DNA form, the CDR3 reads TGCAGCGTCGCCTACAGGGGTGCCTACGAGCAGTACTTC.

J is TRBJ2-5 and V is TRBV7-9, with TRBD1 as a possible D gene (6 bases). The ends were cut back, 3 bases at V and 0 bases at J, with 17 bases in the middle. This CDR3 is 17 amino acids long. CDR1 SEHNR and CDR2 FQNEAQ come from the germline V gene (reference sequence). The CDR3 nucleotides read TGTGCCAGCAGCTTGGGGGCTGGCTCCCCGTACCAAGAGACCCAGTACTTC. This codes for CASSLGAGSPYQETQYF.

In the case of this clone: The junction does not match germline at one end; this may be a read error. The genes are TRBV5-1 and TRBJ2-3; tentatively, D is TRBD2 (8 bases). The CDR3 is 17 amino acids. From germline, CDR1 is SGHRS and CDR2 YFSETQ. DNA for the CDR3: TGCGCCAGCAGCTCCTCGAAGGGGGCGGGGGGCACAGACACGCAGTATTTT. Its protein is CASSSSKGAGGTDTQYF.

The V and J genes are TRBV19 and TRBJ1-5; D not resolved. The CDR3 contains 14 residues. V gave up 7 bases and J gave up 3 bases, with 13 bases separating them. The germline V gene encodes CDR1 LNHDA and CDR2 SQIVND (reference sequence). For the CDR3, the DNA is TGTGCCAGTACCCAGAGGAGGGTCAATCAGCCCCAGCATTTT. Its protein is CASTQRRVNQPQHF.

The J gene is TRBJ2-5, the V gene TRBV5-1; tentative D call: TRBD2 (5 bases). The CDR3 covers 14 residues. Trimming stripped 0 bases from V and 3 bases from J, with 9 bases between. Germline-derived CDR1 and CDR2 are SGHRS and YFSETQ. DNA for the CDR3: TGCGCCAGCAGCTTGGAGCCAGCGGAAGAGACCCAGTACTTC. This translates into CASSLEPAEETQYF.

This clone has more than one count but fewer than ten. J is TRBJ2-7 and V is TRBV4-3; perhaps TRBD1 as D (5 bases). Germline V CDR1 and CDR2: LGHNA, YSLEER. The ends were cut back, 0 bases at V and 2 bases at J, with 11 bases in the middle. The CDR3 runs 15 residues. CDR3 sequence (DNA): TGCGCCAGCAGCCAAGATTGGCAGGGAACCTACGAGCAGTACTTC. Amino acids: CASSQDWQGTYEQYF.

Only one count was recorded for this clone. J is TRBJ2-3 and V is TRBV6-6; D is undetermined. Per germline, CDR1 MNHNY and CDR2 SVGAGI (reference sequence). Between the trimmed V and J ends, which lost 3 bases and 5 bases, there was a span of 6 bases. The CDR3 extends over 12 amino acids. This CDR3 reads CASSYRLDTQYF. The DNA for the CDR3 is TGTGCCAGCAGTTATCGTTTAGATACGCAGTATTTT.

The V gene is TRBV9, the J gene TRBJ2-7; 9 bases line up with TRBD1. Per germline, CDR1 SGDLS and CDR2 YYNGEE. The J segment lost 9 bases and the V segment lost 3 bases, leaving 4 bases of the junction unmatched. The CDR3 totals 12 residues. The CDR3 is CASSGWTGVQYF. The CDR3 coding sequence is TGTGCCAGCAGCGGATGGACAGGGGTGCAGTACTTC.

A few counts support this clone. The chain employs TRBV19 and TRBJ2-3; D not certain. CDR1 and CDR2 from the germline V gene are LNHDA and SQIVND (reference sequence). This CDR3 has 14 amino acids. Trimming pared 3 bases from V and 4 bases from J, leaving 11 bases between. CDR3 sequence: CASSMVTAADTQYF. The DNA of the CDR3 is TGTGCCAGTAGTATGGTCACAGCAGCAGATACGCAGTATTTT.

The J gene is TRBJ1-5, the V gene TRBV6-1; the D gene is possibly TRBD1 (6 bases). The CDR3 has 14 residues. Germline CDR1 is MNHNS and CDR2 is SASEGT. The CDR3 bases are TGTGCTTCGGACAGAGCCTATAGCAATCAGCCCCAGCATTTT. Its protein is CASDRAYSNQPQHF.